The 14 T cell receptor beta chains below were found in one sample sequenced in a study of shared clonotypes between healthy human individuals. The method was immunoSEQ multiplex PCR; TCRdb's version includes in-frame clones alone and lacks a portion of them. The sample consists of nearly 2 million clones, roughly 94% of them appearing once. Naivety among CD8 cells was defined by CD45RO negativity and positive CCR7 selection, thereby excluding terminally differentiated effector memory CD45RA+ cells. Source material: naive CD8+ T cells sorted from blood. These receptors originate from a man between 18 and 35 years old in good health.

The gene calls are TRBV5-8 and TRBJ2-7; no clear D gene. Looked up from germline, CDR1 is SGHTS and CDR2 is YDEGEE. Trimming left V 4 bases short and J 0 bases short, with 8 bases between. The CDR3 loop spans 13 amino acids. In nucleotides, the CDR3 is TGTGCCAGCAGCATCGCGTCCTCCTACGAGCAGTACTTC. Its protein is CASSIASSYEQYF.

The V gene is TRBV5-6, the J gene TRBJ2-3, with 7 positions matching TRBD2. Germline V gives CDR1 SGHDT, CDR2 YYEEEE. This CDR3 has 15 residues. Trimming at V came to 4 bases and at J to 4 bases, leaving 9 bases not matched to a gene. Here the CDR3 DNA reads TGTGCCAGCAGCCCGACTAGGACTAGTGCAGATACGCAGTATTTT. Translated: CASSPTRTSADTQYF.

The V gene is TRBV19, the J gene TRBJ2-2; perhaps TRBD2 as D (5 bases). Germline CDR1 and CDR2: LNHDA and SQIVND (reference sequence). This CDR3 is 15 amino acids long. V lost 6 bases, J lost 4 bases, and 15 bases lay in between. CDR3 sequence (DNA): TGTGCCAGTAGGCCGGCAGAAGAGGGCACCGGGGAGCTGTTTTTT. As protein: CASRPAEEGTGELFF. Complete variable domain (other parts from reference TRBV19 and TRBJ2-2): DGGITQSPKYLFRKEGQNVTLSCEQNLNHDAMYWYRQDPGQGLRLIYYSQIVNDFQKGDIAEGYSVSREKKESFPLTVTSAQKNPTAFYLCASRPAEEGTGELFFGEGSRLTVL.

The chain couples TRBV19 to TRBJ1-1, with D uncertain. Trimming stripped 5 bases from V and 2 bases from J, with 15 bases between. CDR1 is LNHDA and CDR2 is SQIVND in the germline V gene (reference sequence). The CDR3 has 15 amino acids. The CDR3 DNA reads TGTGCCAGTAGTCAATTGTTGATACCCAACACTGAAGCTTTCTTT. As protein: CASSQLLIPNTEAFF.

This chain links TRBV15 with TRBJ1-1, with a weak D call TRBD1 (6 bases). V lost 7 bases, J lost 4 bases, and 16 bases lay in between. CDR1 LNHNV and CDR2 YYDKDF come from the germline V gene (reference sequence). This CDR3 is built from 14 residues. The CDR3 bases are TGTGCCACCAAACCCCCCGGACAGAGCACTGAAGCTTTCTTT. Protein product: CATKPPGQSTEAFF. Using reference TRBV15 and TRBJ1-1 for the parts outside the CDR3, the full variable domain is DAMVIQNPRYQVTQFGKPVTLSCSQTLNHNVMYWYQQKSSQAPKLLFHYYDKDFNNEADTPDNFQSRRPNTSFCFLDIRSPGLGDTAMYLCATKPPGQSTEAFFGQGTRLTVV.

This clone occurred once. The same CDR3 also results from other DNA sequences found in this sample. The V call is TRBV9, the J call TRBJ2-7; 10 positions agree with TRBD1. J gave up 5 bases and V 4 bases, and 6 bases lay outside the gene matches. Germline V gene lookup returns CDR1 SGDLS and CDR2 YYNGEE. The CDR3 is made up of 14 amino acids. CDR3 DNA: TGTGCCAGCAGCCCCCGGACAGGGGGGCACGAGCAGTACTTC. Translated: CASSPRTGGHEQYF.

The chain employs TRBV5-6 and TRBJ2-7; TRBD2 agrees at 10 bases. V gave up 0 bases and J gave up 0 bases; unmatched junction bases: 6. The germline CDR1 and CDR2 sequences are SGHDT and YYEEEE. There are 17 residues in the CDR3. DNA for the CDR3: TGTGCCAGCAGCTTGGGAGTAGCGGGGGGCCCCTCCTACGAGCAGTACTTC. Translated: CASSLGVAGGPSYEQYF.

This rearrangement joins TRBV5-6 to TRBJ2-2; weak D call: TRBD2 (5 bases). The CDR3 covers 13 residues. V was shortened by 3 bases and J by 7 bases, with 10 bases between the two germline ends. The germline V gene has CDR1 SGHDT and CDR2 YYEEEE. In nucleotides, the CDR3 is TGTGCCAGCAGCTCCCTAGCAGACGGGGAGCTGTTTTTT. Amino acid sequence: CASSSLADGELFF.

The chain is built from TRBV9 and TRBJ2-2; D is undetermined. CDR1 and CDR2 (germline): SGDLS, YYNGEE. The CDR3 runs 12 residues. Trimming shortened V by 1 base and J by 9 bases, and 7 bases separated the two germline ends. The CDR3 DNA follows: TGTGCCAGCAGCGTAAGGGCGCGGGAGCTGTTTTTT. Encoded protein: CASSVRARELFF.

The V call is TRBV19, the J call TRBJ2-3; 8 bases line up with TRBD2. The junction had 7 bases not matched to a gene; V was cut back by 4 bases and J by 4 bases. Germline CDR1 and CDR2: LNHDA and SQIVND (reference sequence). The CDR3 is 15 amino acids. CDR3 sequence: CASSTPGLVADTQYF. CDR3 sequence (DNA): TGTGCCAGTAGTACCCCGGGACTAGTAGCAGATACGCAGTATTTT.

About this clone itself: One end of the junction fails to match germline, which may point to a read error. The chain has TRBV7-7 and TRBJ2-5; 8 nucleotides line up with TRBD2. The CDR3 is 13 residues long. Germline V gene data show CDR1 as SSHAT and CDR2 as FNYEAQ (reference sequence). CDR3 bases: TGTGCTAGCAGCCCGACTAGCGCGGAGACCCAGTACTTC. This codes for CASSPTSAETQYF. The full variable domain, in which reference TRBV7-7 and TRBJ2-5 provide the parts outside the CDR3, is GAGVSQSPRYKVTKRGQDVTLRCDPISSHATLYWYQQALGQGPEFLTYFNYEAQPDKSGLPSDRFSAERPEGSISTLTIQRTEQRDSAMYRCASSPTSAETQYFGPGTRLLVL.

To note about this clone: This specimen includes other DNA sequences encoding the same CDR3. The chain combines TRBV9 with TRBJ2-7, with a weak D call TRBD2 (5 bases). The CDR3 covers 13 residues. Trimming removed 0 bases from V and 3 bases from J, with 7 bases in between. CDR1 and CDR2 (germline): SGDLS, YYNGEE. The CDR3 DNA reads TGTGCCAGCAGCGTAGCTGCGGGCTACGAGCAGTACTTC. Protein: CASSVAAGYEQYF.

The chain links TRBV2 to TRBJ2-3; D is perhaps TRBD1 (7 bases). In germline, CDR1 is SNHLY, CDR2 FYNNEI. The CDR3 covers 14 residues. V dropped 8 bases and J dropped 8 bases, with 20 bases sitting between them. The CDR3 spells CASLTGAVGSTQYF. As DNA, the CDR3 is TGTGCCAGCCTCACAGGGGCCGTCGGGAGTACGCAGTATTTT.

The CDR3 reads CASSYSSGTYEQYF. In DNA, the CDR3 is TGTGCCAGTAGCTACTCTAGCGGAACCTACGAGCAGTACTTC. This sequence joins TRBV19 and TRBJ2-7, with 7 positions matching TRBD2. Germline lookup yields CDR1 LNHDA and CDR2 SQIVND (reference sequence). The CDR3 covers 14 residues. V was clipped by 6 bases and J by 2 bases; unmatched bases: 7.